The present T cell receptor beta chain was sequenced within a study of technical replicates of blood from several donors. Germline loops: CDR1 GTSNPN, CDR2 SVGIG (reference sequence). V shed 2 bases and J 4 bases; nucleotides not matched to a gene: 4. CDR3 length equals 13 residues. Sequenced by immunoSEQ multiplex PCR; TCRdb stores in-frame clones only, minus some. Altogether around 50,000 clones are present, roughly 95% being singletons, with the ten largest covering about 0.41%. The TCR was taken from a human donor in good health. The V and J genes are TRBV30 and TRBJ1-1; 7 nucleotides agree with TRBD1. Sequencing was done on a sample of T cells isolated from PBMCs. The CDR3 here is CAWSSQGGTEAFF. The CDR3 DNA is TGTGCCTGGAGTTCCCAGGGGGGCACTGAAGCTTTCTTT. Full variable domain (remainder filled in from reference TRBV30 and TRBJ1-1): SQTIHQWPATLVQPVGSPLSLECTVEGTSNPNLYWYRQAAGRGLQLLFYSVGIGQISSEVPQNLSASRPQDRQFILSSKKLLLSDSGFYLCAWSSQGGTEAFFGQGTRLTVV.